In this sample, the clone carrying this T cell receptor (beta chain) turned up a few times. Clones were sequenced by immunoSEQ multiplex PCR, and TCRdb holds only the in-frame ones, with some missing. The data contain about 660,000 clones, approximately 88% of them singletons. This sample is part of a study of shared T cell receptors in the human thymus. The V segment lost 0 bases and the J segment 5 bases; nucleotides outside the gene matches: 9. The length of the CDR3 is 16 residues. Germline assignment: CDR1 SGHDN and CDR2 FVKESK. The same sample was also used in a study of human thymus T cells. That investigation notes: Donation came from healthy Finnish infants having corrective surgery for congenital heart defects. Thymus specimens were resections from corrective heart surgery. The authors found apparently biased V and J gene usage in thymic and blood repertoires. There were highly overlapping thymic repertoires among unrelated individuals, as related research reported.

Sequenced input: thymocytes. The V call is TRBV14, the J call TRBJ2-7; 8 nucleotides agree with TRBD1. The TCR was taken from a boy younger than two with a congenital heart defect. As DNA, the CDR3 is TGTGCCAGCAGCCAAGAAGCCAGGACAGGGTGCAACGAGCAGTACTTC. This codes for CASSQEARTGCNEQYF.